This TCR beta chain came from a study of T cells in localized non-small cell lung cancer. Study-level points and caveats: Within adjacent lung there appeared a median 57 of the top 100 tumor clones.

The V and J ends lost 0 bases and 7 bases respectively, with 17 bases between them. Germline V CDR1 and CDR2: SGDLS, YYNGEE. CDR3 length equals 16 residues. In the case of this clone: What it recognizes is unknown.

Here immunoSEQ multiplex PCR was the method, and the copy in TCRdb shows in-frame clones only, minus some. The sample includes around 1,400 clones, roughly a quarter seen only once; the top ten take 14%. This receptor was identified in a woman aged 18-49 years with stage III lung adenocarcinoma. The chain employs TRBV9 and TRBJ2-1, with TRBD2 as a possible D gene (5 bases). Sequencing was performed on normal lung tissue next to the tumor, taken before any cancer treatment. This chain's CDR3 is CASSVDYGGTGNEQFF. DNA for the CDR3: TGTGCCAGCAGCGTAGACTACGGTGGAACGGGGAATGAGCAGTTCTTC.